These 7 T cell receptor beta chains originate from one sample sequenced in a study of regulatory T cells in long-lasting Graves disease. According to the study, TCR beta libraries were built with iRepertoire HTBI primers and CDR3-region Arm-PCR. TCRdb reprocessed the multiplex PCR reads via MiXCR and lists one record per CDR3 protein. The data show 400,000 to 450,000 distinct CDR3 sequences, more than 13% seen once. Specified time point: newly diagnosed GD, antithyroid drugs for less than 3 months. Scientists built the TCR library using RNA that was extracted from PBMCs. A further study also used this sample, focusing on T cells in Graves' hyperthyroidism and ophthalmopathy.

The source was peripheral blood mononuclear cells (PBMCs), collected at new diagnosis, from a patient treated with antithyroid drugs. The receptor set was obtained from a woman aged 25 to 45 with Graves disease.

The table lists this clonotype with a few counts. V is TRBV25-1 and J is TRBJ2-7; D possibly corresponds to TRBD1 (6 bases). V was clipped by 2 bases and J by 2 bases, with 16 bases between them. This CDR3 region has 16 residues. CDR1 MGHDK and CDR2 SYGVNS come from the germline V gene. The CDR3 bases are TGTGCCAGCAGTGAACTTACCCTACAGGGTACCTACGAGCAGTACTTC. Translated: CASSELTLQGTYEQYF.

This chain links TRBV9 with TRBJ1-1, with a possible D match to TRBD1 (5 bases). Germline CDR1 SGDLS, CDR2 YYNGEE. This CDR3 comprises 14 residues. Trimming left V 4 bases short and J 1 base short, with 11 bases between. CDR3 coding DNA: TGTGCCAGCAGCTCACGAGGGGAGAACACTGAAGCTTTCTTT. It yields the protein CASSSRGENTEAFF.

In this sample, this clonotype turned up many times. The gene calls are TRBV27 and TRBJ2-3, with D tentatively TRBD1 or TRBD2 (5 bases each). V lost 0 bases, J lost 2 bases, and 12 bases lay in between. Germline lookup yields CDR1 MNHEY and CDR2 SMNVEV (reference sequence). The CDR3 is made up of 16 amino acids. This CDR3 is CASSLSAGTYTDTQYF. In nucleotides, the CDR3 is TGTGCCAGCAGTTTATCCGCCGGGACCTACACAGATACGCAGTATTTT.

This clonotype came up many times. The chain joins TRBV4-1 to TRBJ2-3; D is ambiguous. V shed 0 bases and J shed 5 bases, with 9 bases lying between them. Germline CDR1 MGHRA, CDR2 YSYEKL. The CDR3 extends over 14 amino acids. Written as DNA, the CDR3 is TGCGCCAGCAGCCAAGATGACGTGGAAGATACGCAGTATTTT. Residues: CASSQDDVEDTQYF.

As concerns this clonotype: This may be a read error, as it is one base from a much larger clone. The chain couples TRBV5-5 to TRBJ2-3, with unresolved D. The J call may be wrong; the DNA end is better matched by TRBJ2-1. The germline V gene encodes CDR1 SGHKS and CDR2 YYEKEE (reference sequence). The CDR3 loop spans 13 amino acids. Here the CDR3 reads CASSPPGPYEQFF. The DNA of the CDR3 is TGTGCCAGCAGCCCCCCTGGTCCCTACGAGCAGTTCTTC.

The sample holds many counts of this clonotype. The chain recombines TRBV10-3 with TRBJ1-1; 10 positions match TRBD1. CDR1 ENHRY and CDR2 SYGVKD come from the germline V gene. With 6 bases clipped from V and 4 bases from J, the junction kept 5 bases outside the gene matches. The CDR3 totals 14 residues. CDR3 in amino acids: CAISLDRGVTEAFF. The DNA for the CDR3 is TGTGCCATCAGCCTGGACAGGGGGGTCACTGAAGCTTTCTTT.

Ten or more counts support this clonotype. The CDR3 sequence: CASSQGLPYNEQFF. The CDR3 DNA sequence: TGTGCCAGCAGTCAGGGGTTGCCCTACAATGAGCAGTTCTTC. V is TRBV28 and J is TRBJ2-1; a possible D gene is TRBD1 (6 bases). CDR1 and CDR2 (germline): MDHEN, SYDVKM. Trimming took 5 bases from V and 2 from J, leaving 10 bases between them. This CDR3 is 14 amino acids long.